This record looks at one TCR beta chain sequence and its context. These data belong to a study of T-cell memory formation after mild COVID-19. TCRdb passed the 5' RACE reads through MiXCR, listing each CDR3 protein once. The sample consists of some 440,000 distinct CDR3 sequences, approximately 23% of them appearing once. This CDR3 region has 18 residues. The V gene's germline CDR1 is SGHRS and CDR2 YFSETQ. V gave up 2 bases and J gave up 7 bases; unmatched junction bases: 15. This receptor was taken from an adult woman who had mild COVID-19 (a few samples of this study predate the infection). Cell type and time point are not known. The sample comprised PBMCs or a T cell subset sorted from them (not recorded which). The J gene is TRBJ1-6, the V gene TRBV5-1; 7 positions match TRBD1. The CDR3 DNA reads TGCGCCAGCAGCTTAGGGGGCGAAAGGGGACAGAGAAATTCACCCCTCCACTTT. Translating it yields CASSLGGERGQRNSPLHF.